This T cell receptor (beta chain) is from a study of spatial heterogeneity in lung cancer (dated by TCRdb to about 2019). Some background on the complete study: The donors were 65 to 85 patients from the lung TRACERx cohort who had early-stage, untreated non-small cell lung cancer. Follow-up PBMC samples were sequenced whenever available, with a median time to follow-up of roughly 26 months after resection. Both alpha and beta chains were TCR-sequenced in samples taken at surgery, namely 220 tumor regions, around 61 matched nontumor lung samples and some 53 PBMC samples. Nonsynonymous mutation counts, determined by whole-exome sequencing of tumor tissue, were related to TCR repertoire features. In the raw uncorrected reads, each unique combination of TCR and UMI appeared on average more than ten times. Beta-chain transcripts were consistently detected in greater numbers than alpha-chain transcripts, which likely reflects a higher abundance of beta-chain transcripts. In non-small cell lung cancer, the study made a quantitative comparison of TCR alpha and beta repertoires among multiple tumor regions, matched nontumor lung and blood.

The germline V gene supplies CDR1 SGHRS and CDR2 YFSETQ. V lost 2 bases and J lost 1 base; the stretch between them is 13 bases long. The CDR3, from cysteine to phenylalanine, totals 15 residues. Only CDR3 DNA remains: 45 bases, in frame from the first base. The label giving this sample's time point can be read as: blood at routine non-recurrence follow-up after resection. Without any cell sorting, TCR sequencing was performed on whole RNA extracted either from tumor and nontumor lung tissue or from cryopreserved PBMC samples. Only patients for whom sufficient RNA was available from at least two tumor regions were selected for TCR sequencing. Library preparation used 5' RACE. The listed sequencing device is NextSeq 500. The TCR library protocol attached a unique molecular identifier to each TCR cDNA molecule to allow correction of PCR and sequencing errors. The original methods were these. TCR identification, UMI-based error correction and CDR3 extraction were performed with Decombinator tools. Expanded TCRs were defined as those above a frequency of 2 per 1,000, corresponding to the top 1% of the tumor frequency distribution. Each repertoire was subsampled 100 times to 5,000 TCRs, after which Renyi diversity was computed with the R vegan package. CDR3 similarity networks were built from amino acid triplet string-kernel similarity, connecting CDR3s with pairwise similarity above 0.82. The public reads were quality trimmed at Q25 with fastp and then assembled into clones with MiXCR by TCRdb, keeping productive beta chains. Merged by CDR3 protein, the rows form single entries marked with the most common genes and DNA. What appears here as the V and J calls and clone size reflects TCRdb's work, not the paper's. This sample holds 95,000 to 130,000 distinct CDR3 sequences; more than 10% were observed only once. The ten largest clonotypes hold about 15% of the sample.

Results the study describes overall, beyond this receptor: Only about 14 patients were included in comparisons of baseline and follow-up blood repertoires. Confirming at a functional level the hypothesis that regional TCRs recognize regional mutations was considered to require additional single-cell paired TCR alpha and beta sequencing. Ubiquitous expanded tumor TCRs showed up in blood more often at tumor resection than at routine follow-up.

As regards this clonotype: This receptor's antigen is unknown. It has no much larger one-base neighbor in the sample; base qualities were not kept.

The clonotype comes from a male donor with early-stage non-small cell lung cancer. The V gene is TRBV5-1 and the J gene is TRBJ2-7, with no D gene named confidently. This sample comprised PBMCs, obtained at follow-up. The CDR3 protein: CASSLRQPGSYEQYF. Read as DNA, the sequence is TGCGCCAGCAGCTTACGTCAACCTGGATCCTACGAGCAGTACTTC.